The 7 T cell receptor beta chains below were found in one sample sequenced in a study of shared clonotypes between healthy human individuals. Assay: immunoSEQ multiplex PCR; the TCRdb copy retains only in-frame clones and omits some. This table holds about 2 million clones, 95% found once. Sequenced: naive CD4+ T cells sorted from blood. The sample's subset: CD45RA+ positively selected. The receptor source for this set is a man younger than 35 in good health.

The rearrangement links TRBV9 to TRBJ1-6; D unresolved. The CDR3 extends over 13 amino acids. V was cut by 4 bases and J by 9 bases, with 11 bases left in between. Germline lookup yields CDR1 SGDLS and CDR2 YYNGEE. CDR3 in DNA: TGTGCCAGCAGCACTCATAGCGGTTCACCCCTCCACTTT. Protein sequence: CASSTHSGSPLHF.

The J gene is TRBJ2-2, the V gene TRBV6-1, with D maybe TRBD1 (6 bases). V was clipped by 4 bases and J by 0 bases, with 12 bases between them. CDR1 and CDR2 (germline): MNHNS, SASEGT. CDR3 length equals 16 residues. This CDR3 is CASSVQGTPNTGELFF. DNA for the CDR3: TGTGCCAGCAGTGTCCAGGGGACCCCGAACACCGGGGAGCTGTTTTTT.

This chain links TRBV11-3 with TRBJ1-6, with D tentatively TRBD1 (5 bases). Trimming took off 8 bases at V and 8 bases at J, with 25 bases between the two ends. Per germline, CDR1 SGHNT and CDR2 YENEEA. This CDR3 has 17 residues. The CDR3 DNA sequence: TGTGCCAGCCGTGGGGACCCAGGGTTTCGGAGTGATTCACCCCTCCACTTT. Residues: CASRGDPGFRSDSPLHF.

This chain joins TRBV28 and TRBJ1-4; D is ambiguous. The germline V gene encodes CDR1 MDHEN and CDR2 SYDVKM. The germline V and J ends were trimmed by 10 bases and 5 bases, with 17 bases remaining between them. The CDR3 consists of 14 residues. The CDR3 sequence is CAISRNYRNEKLFF. The CDR3 region has the DNA TGTGCCATTTCACGAAACTATAGAAATGAAAAACTGTTTTTT.

The J gene is TRBJ2-7, the V gene TRBV19, with 10 positions matching TRBD1. The CDR3 sequence is 14 residues long. Per the germline V gene, CDR1 is LNHDA and CDR2 is SQIVND (reference sequence). V lost 8 bases, J lost 2 bases, and 6 bases stayed unmatched. The CDR3 region has the DNA TGTGCCAGTCGCGGACAGGGGGAGGCCTACGAGCAGTACTTC. Translated: CASRGQGEAYEQYF.

As to this clone: Additional DNA sequences in this sample encode the identical CDR3. This chain links TRBV10-3 with TRBJ2-1; 10 bases line up with TRBD2. This CDR3 region has 13 residues. V shed 4 bases, J shed 6 bases, and the junction held 0 bases outside the gene matches. Germline V lookup: CDR1 ENHRY, CDR2 SYGVKD. Here the CDR3 DNA reads TGTGCCATCAGTGGGACTAGCGGCAATGAGCAGTTCTTC. Amino acid sequence: CAISGTSGNEQFF.

V gene TRBV2 combines with J gene TRBJ2-3; 8 nucleotides match TRBD1. The germline V gene has CDR1 SNHLY and CDR2 FYNNEI. CDR3 size: 13 residues. V was pared by 6 bases and J by 2 bases, with 1 base of the junction left unmatched. CDR3 DNA: TGTGCCAGCAGGGACAGGGCCACAGATACGCAGTATTTT. This codes for CASRDRATDTQYF.